What follows are 23 T cell receptor beta chains derived from one specimen sequenced in a study of OX40 agonist ivuxolimab in advanced cancers. Libraries were built with the immunoSEQ multiplex PCR assay. As stored in TCRdb, this immuneACCESS dataset retains in-frame rearrangements with V and J assigned. A fraction of the clones does not appear; measured against another copy, unresolved V genes explain less than half of the discrepancy, and the remainder lacks a known reason. Counted in this sample were about 82,000 clones; about 85% of them appeared once. Clones ranked in the top ten supply roughly 0.22% of the sample. Material: CD4+ or CD8+ T cells sorted from blood, obtained in a trial of the OX40 agonist ivuxolimab. These receptors came from an adult with an advanced solid tumor such as melanoma, head and neck, liver or kidney cancer.

Note on this clone: A junction end diverges from the germline sequence, so it may reflect a read error. The chain combines TRBV11-1 with TRBJ2-1; D is perhaps TRBD1 (6 bases). Germline CDR1 SGHAT, CDR2 FQDESV (reference sequence). The CDR3 length is 14 residues. CDR3 DNA: TGTGCCAGCAACTTAGCAGGGGTTGACAATGAGCAGTTCTTC. Amino acid sequence: CASNLAGVDNEQFF.

The gene calls are TRBV27 and TRBJ2-1; 10 bases match TRBD1. J gave up 14 bases and V 6 bases, and 7 bases lay outside the gene matches. Germline CDR1 and CDR2: MNHEY and SMNVEV (reference sequence). The CDR3 has 12 amino acids. The CDR3 coding sequence is TGTGCCAGCAGCGGAGTGGGACAGGGGAAGTTCTTC. It translates to CASSGVGQGKFF.

This clone was seen more than once but under ten times. CDR3 protein: CASSADSGAGNTIYF. For the CDR3, the DNA is TGCGCCAGCAGCGCAGACTCAGGTGCTGGAAACACCATATATTTT. The rearrangement uses TRBV5-1 and TRBJ1-3, with no clear D. The length of the CDR3 is 15 residues. The V and J ends lost 4 bases and 2 bases respectively, with 13 bases between them. CDR1 SGHRS and CDR2 YFSETQ come from the germline V gene.

The V and J genes are TRBV2 and TRBJ2-7; TRBD2 matches 8 bases. Germline V lookup: CDR1 SNHLY, CDR2 FYNNEI. CDR3 length equals 16 residues. V trimming: 5 bases; J trimming: 5 bases; junction bases outside the gene matches: 14. CDR3 amino acids: CASSTPGLAGYDEQYV. The CDR3 nucleotides read TGTGCCAGCAGTACCCCCGGGCTAGCGGGTTACGACGAGCAGTACGTC.

The CDR3 DNA follows: TGTGCCATCTCAATTGAGGCAGGTGGTTCACCCCTCCACTTT. Encoded protein: CAISIEAGGSPLHF. The chain couples TRBV7-9 to TRBJ1-6; D is uncertain. The CDR3 has 14 residues. Trimming cost V 10 bases and J 9 bases, with 19 bases left between them. Germline-derived CDR1 and CDR2 are SEHNR and FQNEAQ (reference sequence).

This chain joins TRBV7-3 and TRBJ1-2; possibly TRBD1 for D (5 bases). The CDR3 runs to 14 residues. Germline values: CDR1 SGHTA, CDR2 FQGTGA. V lost 4 bases and J lost 7, with 16 bases in between. The DNA of the CDR3 is TGTGCCAGCAGCTCCGGGACGTATGGGTCTGGCTACACCTTC. Protein: CASSSGTYGSGYTF.

The chain has TRBV14 and TRBJ2-1; 7 positions match TRBD2. Losses at the gene ends were 0 bases for V and 12 bases for J; bases not matched to a gene: 5. The V gene's germline CDR1 is SGHDN and CDR2 FVKESK. The CDR3 extends over 13 amino acids. The CDR3 here is CASSQDWGGAQFF. The CDR3 coding sequence is TGTGCCAGCAGCCAAGATTGGGGGGGTGCGCAGTTCTTC. The full variable domain, its missing parts supplied by reference TRBV14 and TRBJ2-1, is EAGVTQFPSHSVIEKGQTVTLRCDPISGHDNLYWYRRVMGKEIKFLLHFVKESKQDESGMPNNRFLAERTGGTYSTLKVQPAELEDSGVYFCASSQDWGGAQFFGPGTRLTVL.

The rearrangement uses TRBV2 and TRBJ2-3, with a tentative D call TRBD1 (5 bases). Germline V gene sequence: CDR1 SNHLY, CDR2 FYNNEI. The V and J ends lost 1 base and 9 bases respectively, with 11 bases between them. The CDR3 extends over 13 amino acids. CDR3 in DNA: TGTGCCAGCAGTGAAGATCAGGGCGGAACGCAGTATTTT. Translating gives CASSEDQGGTQYF.

The V gene is TRBV2, the J gene TRBJ1-2; D gene unclear. CDR1 and CDR2 (germline): SNHLY, FYNNEI. Between the trimmed V and J ends, which lost 6 bases and 8 bases, there was a span of 19 bases. The CDR3 totals 14 residues. The CDR3 DNA follows: TGTGCCAGCAGCCCTGGAGGGTATGGTAGCGGCTACACCTTC. Translating it yields CASSPGGYGSGYTF.

The sample holds one count of this clone. The J gene is TRBJ2-7, the V gene TRBV18, with D uncertain. Germline-derived CDR1 and CDR2 are KGHSH and LQKENI. The CDR3 totals 13 residues. The V end was cut by 5 bases, the J end by 6 bases, with 14 bases between. The CDR3 region has the DNA TGTGCCAGCTCAGTAGGAATCTGGGGCGAGCAGTACGTC. Translation gives CASSVGIWGEQYV.

V usage is TRBV10-2 and J usage is TRBJ2-2; 9 bases agree with TRBD1. Unmatched junction bases numbered 5, after V lost 0 bases and J lost 6 bases. The CDR3 covers 16 residues. Germline V gives CDR1 WSHSY, CDR2 SAAADI. The CDR3: CASSESGGQGPGELFF. The CDR3 DNA follows: TGCGCCAGCAGTGAGTCAGGGGGACAGGGCCCCGGGGAGCTGTTTTTT.

This chain joins TRBV2 and TRBJ2-7; a possible D gene is TRBD2 (6 bases). The V and J ends lost 6 bases and 0 bases respectively, with 15 bases between them. CDR1 and CDR2 (germline): SNHLY, FYNNEI. The CDR3 totals 15 residues. CDR3 in DNA: TGTGCCAGCAGCAAGGAGGGGCAGGACTCCTACGAGCAGTACTTC. The encoded protein is CASSKEGQDSYEQYF. The whole variable domain, filled in from reference TRBV2 and TRBJ2-7, reads EPEVTQTPSHQVTQMGQEVILRCVPISNHLYFYWYRQILGQKVEFLVSFYNNEISEKSEIFDDQFSVERPDGSNFTLKIRSTKLEDSAMYFCASSKEGQDSYEQYFGPGTRLTVT.

This clone was observed a handful of times. The chain links TRBV7-2 to TRBJ2-1; 13 bases fit TRBD2. CDR1 and CDR2 (germline): SGHTA, FQGNSA. The CDR3 length is 19 residues. V gave up 5 bases and J gave up 0 bases; unmatched junction bases: 10. The CDR3 spells CASSPRGTSGTGSYNEQFF. CDR3 DNA: TGTGCCAGCAGCCCAAGGGGGACTAGCGGGACCGGCTCCTACAATGAGCAGTTCTTC.

J is TRBJ1-2 and V is TRBV2; no clear D gene. Between the trimmed V and J ends, which lost 2 bases and 4 bases, there was a span of 8 bases. CDR3 length equals 13 residues. In germline, CDR1 is SNHLY, CDR2 FYNNEI. The CDR3 protein is CASSELALYGYTF. As DNA, the CDR3 is TGTGCCAGCAGTGAACTGGCCCTCTATGGCTACACCTTC.

This rearrangement joins TRBV19 to TRBJ1-2; no definite D call. Germline V lookup: CDR1 LNHDA, CDR2 SQIVND (reference sequence). This CDR3 is built from 13 residues. Trimming left V 3 bases short and J 2 bases short, with 7 bases between. CDR3 DNA: TGTGCCAGTAGTATGAACTACAACTATGGCTACACCTTC. Amino acid sequence: CASSMNYNYGYTF.

This clone showed up just a few times. The rearrangement joins TRBV2 to TRBJ1-2; TRBD1 matches 7 bases. The CDR3 sequence is 12 residues long. Looked up from germline, CDR1 is SNHLY and CDR2 is FYNNEI. The trim removed 4 bases at V and 4 bases at J, leaving 0 bases unmatched. CDR3 in DNA: TGTGCCAGCAGTGGGGACAGCTATGGCTACACCTTC. Translating it yields CASSGDSYGYTF.

This clone was picked up one time. V and J are TRBV28 and TRBJ1-1; D gene ambiguous. Germline lookup yields CDR1 MDHEN and CDR2 SYDVKM. The CDR3 totals 15 residues. Trimming shortened V by 4 bases and J by 0 bases, and 12 bases separated the two germline ends. CDR3 nucleotide sequence: TGTGCCAGCAGTTCTCCCCTTGGCATGAACACTGAAGCTTTCTTT. Translating it yields CASSSPLGMNTEAFF.

The chain has TRBV29-1 and TRBJ2-1; a possible D gene is TRBD2 (5 bases). CDR1 is SQVTM and CDR2 is ANQGSEA in the germline V gene. This CDR3 has 12 amino acids. CDR3 protein: CSVVILVHEQFF. The CDR3 DNA follows: TGCTCCGTAGTAATACTAGTTCATGAGCAGTTCTTC.

This clone was seen only once. V is TRBV5-1 and J is TRBJ2-5; D is possibly TRBD1 (6 bases). Germline V lookup: CDR1 SGHRS, CDR2 YFSETQ. CDR3 size: 14 residues. Trimming shortened V by 0 bases and J by 4 bases, and 10 bases separated the two germline ends. The CDR3: CASSLVGRGETQYF. The CDR3 nucleotides are TGCGCCAGCAGCTTGGTGGGCAGGGGAGAGACCCAGTACTTC.

The V gene is TRBV28, the J gene TRBJ2-3, with 12 bases identical to TRBD2. This CDR3 contains 17 residues. The germline V gene has CDR1 MDHEN and CDR2 SYDVKM. The V gene end was trimmed by 6 bases and the J gene end by 5 bases; junction bases not matched to a gene: 12. The CDR3 region has the DNA TGTGCCAGCAGAAGGGCTGACCTAGCGGGGGGGCAAGATACGCAGTATTTT. This gives the protein CASRRADLAGGQDTQYF.

This clone was counted a few times. The CDR3 spells CASRRAGGASGNTIYF. Here the CDR3 DNA reads TGTGCCAGCCGTAGGGCAGGGGGCGCGTCTGGAAACACCATATATTTT. The V and J genes are TRBV18 and TRBJ1-3, with TRBD1 matching over 8 bases. The germline V gene has CDR1 KGHSH and CDR2 LQKENI. The CDR3 runs to 16 residues. The V gene end was trimmed by 8 bases and the J gene end by 1 base; junction bases not matched to a gene: 10.

CDR3: CASSLVRGGYYGYTF. CDR3 in DNA: TGTGCCAGCAGCCTGGTAAGGGGGGGATACTATGGCTACACCTTC. J is TRBJ1-2 and V is TRBV21-1. TRBV21-1 constitutes a pseudogene. This CDR3 comprises 15 residues.

The chain employs TRBV5-1 and TRBJ1-5; the match to TRBD1 covers 9 bases. Germline V lookup: CDR1 SGHRS, CDR2 YFSETQ. V was clipped by 5 bases and J by 11 bases; unmatched bases: 17. CDR3 length: 16 residues. This CDR3 is CASSLNPGQGVSAQHF. CDR3 sequence (DNA): TGCGCCAGCAGTCTTAACCCGGGACAGGGAGTGTCAGCCCAGCATTTT.